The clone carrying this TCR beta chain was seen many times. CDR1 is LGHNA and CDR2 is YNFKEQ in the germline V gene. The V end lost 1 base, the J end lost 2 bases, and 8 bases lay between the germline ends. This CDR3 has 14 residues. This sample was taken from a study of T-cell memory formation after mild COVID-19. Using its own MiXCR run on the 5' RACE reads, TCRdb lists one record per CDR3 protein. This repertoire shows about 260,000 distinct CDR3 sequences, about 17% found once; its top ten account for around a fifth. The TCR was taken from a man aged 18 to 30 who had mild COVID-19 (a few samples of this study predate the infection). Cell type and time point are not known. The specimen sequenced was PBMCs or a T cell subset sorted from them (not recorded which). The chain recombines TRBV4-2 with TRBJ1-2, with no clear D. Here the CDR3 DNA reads TGTGCCAGCAGCCAAGGGTTGGGGAACTATGGCTACACCTTC. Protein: CASSQGLGNYGYTF.